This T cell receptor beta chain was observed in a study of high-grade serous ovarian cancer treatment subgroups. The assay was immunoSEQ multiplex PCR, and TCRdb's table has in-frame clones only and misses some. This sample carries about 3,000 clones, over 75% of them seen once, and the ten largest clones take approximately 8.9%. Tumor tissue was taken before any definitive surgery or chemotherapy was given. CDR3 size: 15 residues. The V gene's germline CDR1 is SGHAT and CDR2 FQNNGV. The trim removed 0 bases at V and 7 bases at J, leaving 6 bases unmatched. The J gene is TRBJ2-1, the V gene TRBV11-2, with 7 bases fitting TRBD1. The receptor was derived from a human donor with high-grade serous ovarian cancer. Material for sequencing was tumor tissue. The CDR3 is CASSLDALQGNEQFF. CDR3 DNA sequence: TGTGCCAGCAGCTTAGATGCCTTACAGGGGAATGAGCAGTTCTTC.